This is a list of T cell receptor beta chains from one sample in a study of blood T cell repertoires in COVID-19. Generated by immunoSEQ multiplex PCR, the TCRdb table keeps only in-frame clones and is missing some. The table shows more than 300,000 clones, with 90% to 95% occurring only once. Sequencing was performed on PBMCs or T cells enriched from blood (not recorded which). Receptors were obtained from a woman aged 25-40 years who had been exposed to COVID-19. CDR3s leave out the opening cysteine and the closing phenylalanine or tryptophan. The D gene is left open where the match is weak. Some rows mark clone size as missing; the rest say once, few, many or name a class of expanded clone.

size	V	J	D	CDR3
.	TRBV2	TRBJ1-3	.	ASSAFSGTGNTIY
few	TRBV5-1	TRBJ2-2	TRBD2	ASRRTLAGANTGELF
once	TRBV20-1	TRBJ1-2	.	SASNRGTNYGYT
.	TRBV5-1	TRBJ2-1	TRBD2	ASSLAQLAGYNEQF
.	TRBV7-6	TRBJ1-2	TRBD1	ASSLQGSGGYGYT
once	TRBV5-1	TRBJ2-7	.	ASSSGNQRLEQY
.	TRBV6-4	TRBJ1-1	.	ASSDSGDSRGYTEAF
once	TRBV5-1	TRBJ1-4	.	ASSFGNSDEKLF
.	TRBV20-1	TRBJ1-4	TRBD1	SANEQGLF
.	TRBV2	TRBJ1-2	TRBD1	ASSGGQMVGYT
.	TRBV7-6	TRBJ1-2	TRBD1	ASSLAPTGANYGYT
.	TRBV4-3	TRBJ1-2	.	ASSHSNSGYT
.	TRBV5-6	TRBJ1-2	.	ASSTRGYYGYT
.	TRBV19	TRBJ1-3	TRBD1	ASTPGGLGNTIY
.	TRBV7-3	TRBJ1-1	TRBD1	ASSYRGGNTEAF
.	TRBV4-1	TRBJ1-3	.	ASSQPITGSGNTIY
.	TRBV28	TRBJ1-2	TRBD1	ASSSGGQGYGYT
once	TRBV7-9	TRBJ2-5	TRBD2	ASSSPGLGRETQY
.	TRBV19	TRBJ2-7	TRBD2	ASSFLAGTYEQY
.	TRBV9	TRBJ1-1	TRBD1	ASSPGPQGEAEAF
.	TRBV11-2	TRBJ1-1	.	ASSLVEFTEAF
.	TRBV25-1	TRBJ2-1	.	ASSEWAGTGVYNEQF
.	TRBV6-1	TRBJ1-2	TRBD1	ASRNRGLGGYGYT
.	TRBV7-2	TRBJ1-2	TRBD1	ASSLARQGVGYGYT
.	TRBV19	TRBJ1-2	TRBD1	ASSTLGQKYGYT
.	TRBV10-3	TRBJ2-7	.	ATGAAGGFNEQY
.	TRBV4-2	TRBJ2-3	TRBD1	ASSQDWETGGMDTQY
.	TRBV3-1/TRBV3-2	TRBJ2-5	.	ASSRRGRAQY
.	TRBV6-2/TRBV6-3	TRBJ2-7	.	ASSYGSAAY
.	TRBV4-1	TRBJ2-1	TRBD2	ASSQVITSGGFSGEQF
.	TRBV10-3	TRBJ1-1	TRBD1	AIRRDRVSTEAF
.	TRBV28	TRBJ2-4	TRBD1	ASSLTGVGPSGIQY
.	TRBV5-1	TRBJ2-5	.	ASSVVSGQETQY
.	TRBV5-6	TRBJ1-4	.	ASSFTGSRVNEKLF
.	TRBV19	TRBJ2-1	TRBD2	ASSLEGLAGGYEQF
.	TRBV11-2	TRBJ1-1	.	ASTLTAGAF
.	TRBV12-3/TRBV12-4	TRBJ1-5	.	ASQVRSNQPQH
.	TRBV6-2/TRBV6-3	TRBJ1-1	TRBD1	ASSRWGTGATEAF
.	TRBV7-9	TRBJ1-1	TRBD1	ASSFPSAGGGAF
.	TRBV5-4	TRBJ2-5	TRBD2	ASRPSGGAQETQY
.	TRBV5-4	TRBJ1-2	TRBD1	ASSPWQGAGRGYT
.	TRBV7-3	TRBJ1-1	TRBD1	ASSPTGGGSEAF
.	TRBV11-2	TRBJ1-2	TRBD1	ASSLQGFHYGYT